The entry below gives a single T cell receptor beta chain sequence along with its context. What it recognizes is unknown. These data are taken from a study of shared clonotypes between healthy human individuals. Regarding the study as a whole: Naive CD4 clonotype sharing across a few donors was 5% to 6%.

The table came from immunoSEQ multiplex PCR; TCRdb's copy has only in-frame clones and leaves some out. The sample consists of about 700,000 clones, about 90% of them appearing once. V shed 7 bases and J 5 bases; nucleotides not matched to a gene: 8. The CDR3 is 14 amino acids. The V gene's germline CDR1 is MNHEY and CDR2 SMNVEV (reference sequence). CD45RO-negative, CCR7-selected cells formed the naive CD8 fraction, which excluded terminally differentiated effector memory CD45RA+ cells. This chain connects TRBV27 to TRBJ2-7; 10 bases are shared with TRBD2. Sequencing was performed on naive CD8+ T cells sorted from blood. This receptor was taken from a man aged 25 to 45 in good health. As DNA, the CDR3 is TGTGCCAGCAACCCTAGCGGGAGTCTCGACGAGCAGTACTTC. Protein product: CASNPSGSLDEQYF.